The 19 T cell receptor beta chains in this list originate from one sample, sequenced in a study of cytomegalovirus exposure and HLA in healthy donors. It was with 60 Vbeta and 13 Jbeta primers that the PCR ran. Produced via immunoSEQ multiplex PCR; TCRdb's table is partial and in-frame only. The data show approximately 200,000 clones, with 85% to 90% seen just once and 1% to 1.5% held by the top ten. Sequences were obtained from PBMCs. The receptors here all came from a human donor in good health.

This clone came up once. The chain links TRBV18 to TRBJ2-7, with 8 positions matching TRBD1. Trimming at V came to 2 bases and at J to 6 bases, leaving 9 bases not matched to a gene. The CDR3 spans 15 residues. Germline V gene data show CDR1 as KGHSH and CDR2 as LQKENI. CDR3 DNA: TGTGCCAGCTCACCATTAGCCCAGGGGGCGGGCGAGCAGTACTTC. Its protein product is CASSPLAQGAGEQYF. Full variable domain (missing parts from reference TRBV18 and TRBJ2-7): NAGVMQNPRHLVRRRGQEARLRCSPMKGHSHVYWYRQLPEEGLKFMVYLQKENIIDESGMPKERFSAEFPKEGPSILRIQQVVRGDSAAYFCASSPLAQGAGEQYFGPGTRLTVT.

The chain employs TRBV4-1 and TRBJ2-5, with 7 bases identical to TRBD1. Per the germline V gene, CDR1 is MGHRA and CDR2 is YSYEKL. V dropped 0 bases and J dropped 2; count of bases not matched to a gene: 6. This CDR3 spans 16 amino acids. CDR3 nucleotides: TGCGCCAGCAGCCAAGAAGGCGACAGGGATCAAGAGACCCAGTACTTC. Protein: CASSQEGDRDQETQYF.

The genes are TRBV10-3 and TRBJ2-7, with TRBD1 identical over 10 bases. The CDR3 runs to 14 residues. Germline CDR1 and CDR2: ENHRY and SYGVKD. V was pared by 7 bases and J by 2 bases, with 5 bases of the junction left unmatched. The CDR3 DNA reads TGTGCCATCACTCCGGGACAGGGGCCCTACGAGCAGTACTTC. It yields the protein CAITPGQGPYEQYF.

This clone was observed once. In nucleotides, the CDR3 is TGTGCCAGCAGTGAAGGGACGGGGGGACTAGCCAAAAACATTCAGTACTTC. This translates into CASSEGTGGLAKNIQYF. The genes are TRBV25-1 and TRBJ2-4; 7 bases match TRBD2. J gave up 0 bases and V 2 bases, and 7 bases lay outside the gene matches. The CDR3 consists of 17 residues. Germline V gene lookup returns CDR1 MGHDK and CDR2 SYGVNS.

The chain joins TRBV7-9 to TRBJ2-3; D is possibly TRBD1 (6 bases). The germline V gene has CDR1 SEHNR and CDR2 FQNEAQ (reference sequence). Between the trimmed V and J ends, which lost 3 bases and 5 bases, there was a span of 12 bases. The CDR3 is 14 amino acids. CDR3 protein: CASSFSRGQDTQYF. In nucleotides, the CDR3 is TGTGCCAGCAGCTTCTCCAGGGGACAAGATACGCAGTATTTT.

This chain uses TRBV14 with TRBJ1-2, with 8 nucleotides matching TRBD1. Germline trimming cut 0 bases from V and 7 bases from J; bases unmatched to any gene: 10. The CDR3 is 16 amino acids. Germline V gene sequence: CDR1 SGHDN, CDR2 FVKESK. CDR3 bases: TGTGCCAGCAGCCAAGAATCTGGCAGGGGGCGCGGTGGCTACACCTTC. Its protein is CASSQESGRGRGGYTF. Complete variable domain (other parts from reference TRBV14 and TRBJ1-2): EAGVTQFPSHSVIEKGQTVTLRCDPISGHDNLYWYRRVMGKEIKFLLHFVKESKQDESGMPNNRFLAERTGGTYSTLKVQPAELEDSGVYFCASSQESGRGRGGYTFGSGTRLTVV.

This chain links TRBV9 with TRBJ2-2; possible D gene TRBD2, 5 bases. The germline gives CDR1 SGDLS, CDR2 YYNGEE. The CDR3 runs 13 residues. Trimming shortened V by 6 bases and J by 3 bases, and 9 bases separated the two germline ends. The DNA of the CDR3 is TGTGCCAGCACCGACGGGGACACCGGGGAGCTGTTTTTT. Residues: CASTDGDTGELFF.

The chain links TRBV7-2 to TRBJ2-7, with 11 positions matching TRBD2. This CDR3 region has 15 residues. V lost 6 bases to trimming and J lost 4 bases; unmatched junction nucleotides: 8. Germline CDR1 SGHTA, CDR2 FQGNSA. CDR3 sequence (DNA): TGTGCCAGCAGAAGAACTAGCGGGAGAGGATACGAGCAGTACTTC. This codes for CASRRTSGRGYEQYF.

The chain couples TRBV7-9 to TRBJ1-2, with 8 bases that match TRBD1. V was pared by 1 base and J by 1 base, with 11 bases of the junction left unmatched. Germline V lookup: CDR1 SEHNR, CDR2 FQNEAQ (reference sequence). CDR3 length: 18 residues. The CDR3 DNA reads TGTGCCAGCAGCTTAGAAGGGTGGGGACAGGTGGATAACTATGGCTACACCTTC. Its protein product is CASSLEGWGQVDNYGYTF.

The chain links TRBV11-2 to TRBJ1-2; 7 positions agree with TRBD1. CDR1 is SGHAT, CDR2 FQNNGV, per germline. The CDR3 consists of 13 residues. After removal of 5 bases from V and 7 bases from J, the junction contained 7 bases not matched to a gene. The CDR3 is CASSLQGFGGYTF. The CDR3 coding sequence is TGTGCCAGCAGCCTACAGGGGTTCGGTGGCTACACCTTC.

This clone appeared a single time. This chain uses TRBV2 with TRBJ1-1, with 10 nucleotides matching TRBD1. V lost 4 bases and J lost 2; bases outside the gene matches: 4. CDR3 length equals 15 residues. The germline V gene has CDR1 SNHLY and CDR2 FYNNEI. The CDR3 DNA reads as TGTGCCAGCAGTGGGACAGGGGGGCAAAACACTGAAGCTTTCTTT. This codes for CASSGTGGQNTEAFF. The complete variable domain, with remaining parts taken from reference TRBV2 and TRBJ1-1, reads EPEVTQTPSHQVTQMGQEVILRCVPISNHLYFYWYRQILGQKVEFLVSFYNNEISEKSEIFDDQFSVERPDGSNFTLKIRSTKLEDSAMYFCASSGTGGQNTEAFFGQGTRLTVV.

The chain recombines TRBV6-6 with TRBJ1-2, with D possibly TRBD1 on 6 matching bases. CDR1 and CDR2 (germline): MNHNY, SVGAGI (reference sequence). The CDR3 consists of 15 residues. V lost 5 bases and J 7 bases, leaving 20 bases between the germline ends. CDR3 residues: CASSIPGEGEGGYTF. The CDR3 nucleotides read TGTGCCAGCAGTATCCCGGGGGAGGGGGAAGGTGGCTACACCTTC.

The chain employs TRBV19 and TRBJ2-7; D is perhaps TRBD1 (5 bases). The CDR3 sequence is 18 residues long. Germline V CDR1 and CDR2: LNHDA, SQIVND (reference sequence). Trimming stripped 2 bases from V and 0 bases from J, with 20 bases between. CDR3 residues: CASSINPRRGVSSYEQYF. CDR3 nucleotides: TGTGCCAGTAGTATAAACCCCCGTAGGGGCGTTAGCTCCTACGAGCAGTACTTC.

V gene TRBV2 combines with J gene TRBJ1-1; no clear D. Germline assignment: CDR1 SNHLY and CDR2 FYNNEI. V lost 4 bases to trimming and J lost 1 base, with 10 bases between them. The CDR3 totals 14 residues. In DNA form, the CDR3 reads TGTGCCAGCAGTGTGAACAGACAGAACACTGAAGCTTTCTTT. Residues: CASSVNRQNTEAFF. The entire variable domain, with the rest obtained from reference TRBV2 and TRBJ1-1, is as follows: EPEVTQTPSHQVTQMGQEVILRCVPISNHLYFYWYRQILGQKVEFLVSFYNNEISEKSEIFDDQFSVERPDGSNFTLKIRSTKLEDSAMYFCASSVNRQNTEAFFGQGTRLTVV.

The V call is TRBV2, the J call TRBJ1-2; unclear D gene. Germline assignment: CDR1 SNHLY and CDR2 FYNNEI. Trimming cost V 3 bases and J 5 bases, with 7 bases left between them. This CDR3 is 12 amino acids long. The CDR3 DNA is TGTGCCAGCAGTGACAGCGGGTATGGCTACACCTTC. Translating it yields CASSDSGYGYTF.

The chain recombines TRBV19 with TRBJ2-7, with TRBD2 matching 7 bases. The junction had 7 bases not matched to a gene; V was cut back by 9 bases and J by 2 bases. The CDR3 has 13 amino acids. CDR1 and CDR2 (germline): LNHDA, SQIVND (reference sequence). The CDR3 here is CASAAGKTYEQYF. The CDR3 bases are TGTGCCAGCGCAGCGGGAAAAACCTACGAGCAGTACTTC.

The gene calls are TRBV7-9 and TRBJ2-1; D may be TRBD1 (6 bases). Deletions cut 7 bases from V and 5 bases from J, with 15 bases between. From germline, CDR1 is SEHNR and CDR2 FQNEAQ (reference sequence). The CDR3 runs to 14 residues. The CDR3 reads CASIYSGTNNEQFF. CDR3 nucleotides: TGTGCCAGCATCTACTCCGGGACAAACAATGAGCAGTTCTTC.

The rearrangement joins TRBV10-3 to TRBJ2-5; 7 bases line up with TRBD1. V lost 6 bases and J lost 4; bases outside the gene matches: 5. CDR1 ENHRY and CDR2 SYGVKD come from the germline V gene. This CDR3 has 13 amino acids. The CDR3 DNA follows: TGTGCCATCAGGGGACAGTCGGGAGAGACCCAGTACTTC. Translating gives CAIRGQSGETQYF.

This chain connects TRBV7-6 to TRBJ1-5; D not resolved. The CDR3 is 18 amino acids. Germline-derived CDR1 and CDR2 are SGHVS and FNYEAQ. V lost 5 bases to trimming and J lost 0 bases, with 20 bases between them. The CDR3 DNA reads as TGTGCCAGCAGCCTAGGCCCTTACCAGAAATATAGCAATCAGCCCCAGCATTTT. Its translation: CASSLGPYQKYSNQPQHF.